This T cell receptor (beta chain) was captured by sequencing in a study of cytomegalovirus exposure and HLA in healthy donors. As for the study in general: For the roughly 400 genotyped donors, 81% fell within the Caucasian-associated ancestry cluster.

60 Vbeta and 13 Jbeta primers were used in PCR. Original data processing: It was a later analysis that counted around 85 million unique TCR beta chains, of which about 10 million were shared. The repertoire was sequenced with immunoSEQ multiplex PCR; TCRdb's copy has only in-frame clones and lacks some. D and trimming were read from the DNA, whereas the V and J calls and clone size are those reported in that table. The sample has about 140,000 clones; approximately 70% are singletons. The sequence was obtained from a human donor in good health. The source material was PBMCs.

The CDR3 bases are TGTGCCAGCAGTGAATTGGGCAGGATAGGCGGGGAGCTGTTTTTT. It codes for CASSELGRIGGELFF. The V call is TRBV6-1, the J call TRBJ2-2; D call uncertain. This CDR3 has 15 residues. CDR1 and CDR2 (germline): MNHNS, SASEGT. Deletions cut 2 bases from V and 7 bases from J, with 14 bases between.